Listed here are 28 T cell receptor beta chains from one sample, sequenced in a study of blood T cell repertoires in COVID-19. Clones were sequenced by immunoSEQ multiplex PCR, and TCRdb holds only the in-frame ones, with some missing. The table lists 110,000 or so clones, roughly 80% of them singletons. Input material: peripheral blood. The source of these receptors is a woman aged 80 or over with acute or convalescent COVID-19.

In this sample, this clone turned up once. This chain connects TRBV6-6 to TRBJ1-4; 9 nucleotides line up with TRBD1. Unmatched junction bases numbered 4, after V lost 4 bases and J lost 7 bases. The CDR3 runs 14 residues. Per germline, CDR1 MNHNY and CDR2 SVGAGI (reference sequence). This chain's CDR3 is CASSSTGGVEKLFF. As DNA, the CDR3 is TGTGCCAGCAGTTCTACAGGGGGCGTTGAAAAACTGTTTTTT.

The J gene is TRBJ2-1, the V gene TRBV2; 10 bases align to TRBD1. The CDR3 has 15 amino acids. With 6 bases clipped from V and 7 bases from J, the junction kept 9 bases outside the gene matches. Germline loops: CDR1 SNHLY, CDR2 FYNNEI. In DNA, the CDR3 is TGTGCCAGCAGCCTAACAGGACAGGGGGGGAATGAGCAGTTCTTC. This codes for CASSLTGQGGNEQFF.

Comments on this clone: At the DNA level, this CDR3 is encoded by other sequences in the same sample as well. This sequence joins TRBV2 and TRBJ1-6; 10 bases map to TRBD1. J was trimmed by 7 bases and V by 6 bases; bases with no gene match: 0. The CDR3 consists of 13 residues. Germline V gives CDR1 SNHLY, CDR2 FYNNEI. CDR3 sequence: CASRGQGNSPLHF. The CDR3 coding sequence is TGTGCCAGCAGGGGACAGGGGAATTCACCCCTCCACTTT.

For the CDR3, the DNA is TGTGCCAGCAGTGCAACACCGGAGCGGCGCACAGATACGCAGTATTTT. Translation gives CASSATPERRTDTQYF. This rearrangement joins TRBV2 to TRBJ2-3; the D gene is possibly TRBD2 (5 bases). The CDR3 extends over 16 amino acids. The germline V and J ends were trimmed by 4 bases and 1 base, with 15 bases remaining between them. CDR1 SNHLY and CDR2 FYNNEI come from the germline V gene.

This clone came up once. The V call is TRBV27, the J call TRBJ2-2; D perhaps matches TRBD1 (5 bases). V was pared by 5 bases and J by 7 bases, with 14 bases between. The length of the CDR3 is 14 residues. Germline CDR1 and CDR2: MNHEY and SMNVEV (reference sequence). The chain's CDR3 is CASSPGILSGELFF. In DNA, the CDR3 is TGTGCCAGCAGTCCAGGGATCCTCAGCGGGGAGCTGTTTTTT.

This clone was observed a handful of times. The chain joins TRBV28 to TRBJ2-5; TRBD2 is a possible D gene (5 bases). The CDR3 spans 15 residues. V lost 4 bases and J 5 bases, leaving 17 bases between the germline ends. The germline gives CDR1 MDHEN, CDR2 SYDVKM. The CDR3 here is CASSSEGAGRETQYF. The DNA of the CDR3 is TGTGCCAGCAGTTCAGAGGGTGCGGGCCGGGAGACCCAGTACTTC.

The gene calls are TRBV24-1 and TRBJ2-3; 8 bases match TRBD1. The CDR3 is made up of 13 amino acids. J gave up 2 bases and V 11 bases, and 5 bases lay outside the gene matches. Per the germline V gene, CDR1 is KGHDR and CDR2 is SFDVKD. CDR3 nucleotide sequence: TGTGCCATCGACAGGGGTACCACAGATACGCAGTATTTT. Residues: CAIDRGTTDTQYF.

V usage is TRBV6-6 and J usage is TRBJ1-4, with unresolved D. The length of the CDR3 is 16 residues. Per germline, CDR1 MNHNY and CDR2 SVGAGI (reference sequence). Trimming stripped 2 bases from V and 3 bases from J, with 13 bases between. The CDR3 here is CASSYPPQEPNEKLFF. DNA for the CDR3: TGTGCCAGCAGTTACCCCCCCCAGGAACCTAATGAAAAACTGTTTTTT.

The V gene is TRBV28, the J gene TRBJ2-3; D gene unclear. This CDR3 is built from 12 residues. Deletions cut 3 bases from V and 2 bases from J, with 3 bases between. The V gene's germline CDR1 is MDHEN and CDR2 SYDVKM. Written as DNA, the CDR3 is TGTGCCAGCAGTTTCTCCACAGATACGCAGTATTTT. It is translated as CASSFSTDTQYF.

The chain recombines TRBV7-9 with TRBJ2-1; D gene uncertain. V lost 4 bases, J lost 4 bases, and 5 bases lay in between. CDR3 length: 12 residues. The V gene's germline CDR1 is SEHNR and CDR2 FQNEAQ (reference sequence). In DNA form, the CDR3 reads TGTGCCAGCAGCTCCGCGTACAATGAGCAGTTCTTC. This encodes CASSSAYNEQFF. Full variable domain (remainder filled in from reference TRBV7-9 and TRBJ2-1): DTGVSQNPRHKITKRGQNVTFRCDPISEHNRLYWYRQTLGQGPEFLTYFQNEAQLEKSRLLSDRFSAERPKGSFSTLEIQRTEQGDSAMYLCASSSAYNEQFFGPGTRLTVL.

V gene TRBV7-9 combines with J gene TRBJ1-2; D may be TRBD1 (6 bases). CDR1 and CDR2 from the germline V gene are SEHNR and FQNEAQ (reference sequence). The CDR3 length is 15 residues. V was trimmed by 1 base and J by 2 bases, leaving 11 bases between them. The CDR3, as DNA: TGTGCCAGCAGCTTAGACAGGACAGCCAACTATGGCTACACCTTC. It translates to CASSLDRTANYGYTF.

The chain uses TRBV18 and TRBJ2-1; tentative D call: TRBD2 (6 bases). The CDR3 length is 17 residues. Germline CDR1 and CDR2: KGHSH and LQKENI. V was clipped by 3 bases and J by 0 bases, with 15 bases between them. CDR3 in amino acids: CASSPLTTSRSYNEQFF. The CDR3 DNA sequence: TGTGCCAGCTCACCTCTGACAACTAGCCGCTCCTACAATGAGCAGTTCTTC. The entire variable domain, with the rest obtained from reference TRBV18 and TRBJ2-1, is as follows: NAGVMQNPRHLVRRRGQEARLRCSPMKGHSHVYWYRQLPEEGLKFMVYLQKENIIDESGMPKERFSAEFPKEGPSILRIQQVVRGDSAAYFCASSPLTTSRSYNEQFFGPGTRLTVL.

This clone appeared a single time. V is TRBV5-1 and J is TRBJ2-2; 7 nucleotides match TRBD1. Trimming at V came to 4 bases and at J to 4 bases, leaving 7 bases not matched to a gene. This CDR3 region has 15 residues. From germline, CDR1 is SGHRS and CDR2 YFSETQ. The CDR3 is CASSERGQGTGELFF. The CDR3 DNA reads as TGCGCCAGCAGCGAGAGGGGGCAGGGCACCGGGGAGCTGTTTTTT.

The J gene is TRBJ1-1, the V gene TRBV19, with D possibly being TRBD1 (5 bases). CDR1 and CDR2 (germline): LNHDA, SQIVND (reference sequence). The CDR3 length is 14 residues. V lost 5 bases to trimming and J lost 4 bases, with 14 bases between them. CDR3: CASSLGLGVTEAFF. In nucleotides, the CDR3 is TGTGCCAGTAGTCTGGGGCTAGGTGTCACTGAAGCTTTCTTT. Based on the CDR3 plus reference TRBV19 and TRBJ1-1, the full variable domain is DGGITQSPKYLFRKEGQNVTLSCEQNLNHDAMYWYRQDPGQGLRLIYYSQIVNDFQKGDIAEGYSVSREKKESFPLTVTSAQKNPTAFYLCASSLGLGVTEAFFGQGTRLTVV.

The chain is built from TRBV2 and TRBJ1-1, with D possibly being TRBD1 (6 bases). The germline V and J ends were trimmed by 4 bases and 0 bases, with 15 bases remaining between them. Germline V gene sequence: CDR1 SNHLY, CDR2 FYNNEI. The CDR3 consists of 16 residues. The CDR3 DNA reads TGTGCCAGCAGTGGACCCAGGGGAAGGGTGAACACTGAAGCTTTCTTT. Its protein is CASSGPRGRVNTEAFF.

The gene calls are TRBV27 and TRBJ2-7; 9 nucleotides match TRBD2. CDR3 length equals 15 residues. The trim removed 1 base at V and 5 bases at J, leaving 6 bases unmatched. From germline, CDR1 is MNHEY and CDR2 SMNVEV (reference sequence). CDR3 sequence reads: CASSLFLSGSHEQYF. CDR3 DNA: TGTGCCAGCAGTTTATTCCTTAGCGGGAGCCACGAGCAGTACTTC.

This sequence joins TRBV9 and TRBJ2-1; TRBD1 agrees at 7 bases. The CDR3 sequence is 15 residues long. CDR1 is SGDLS and CDR2 is YYNGEE in the germline V gene. V lost 2 bases and J lost 4; bases outside the gene matches: 6. In nucleotides, the CDR3 is TGTGCCAGCAGCGTGGACAGGCCCCTTTACAATGAGCAGTTCTTC. It translates to CASSVDRPLYNEQFF.

V usage is TRBV6-2 or TRBV6-3 and J usage is TRBJ2-2, with TRBD1 matching over 7 bases. The V and J ends lost 2 bases and 7 bases, in that order; junction bases with no gene match: 4. This CDR3 spans 14 amino acids. From germline, CDR1 is MNHEY and CDR2 SVGEGT. CDR3 amino acids: CASSYLTGIGELFF. The DNA of the CDR3 is TGTGCCAGCAGTTACCTGACAGGGATCGGGGAGCTGTTTTTT.

This chain uses TRBV18 with TRBJ1-1; 8 positions agree with TRBD1. CDR3 length: 15 residues. The germline V gene encodes CDR1 KGHSH and CDR2 LQKENI. The trim removed 5 bases at V and 0 bases at J, leaving 5 bases unmatched. The chain's CDR3 is CASSKLTGVNTEAFF. CDR3 DNA sequence: TGTGCCAGCTCAAAACTGACAGGGGTGAACACTGAAGCTTTCTTT.

The chain combines TRBV19 with TRBJ1-2; D not resolved. The CDR3 has 16 amino acids. Trimming cost V 2 bases and J 5 bases, with 18 bases left between them. The germline V gene encodes CDR1 LNHDA and CDR2 SQIVND (reference sequence). The CDR3, as DNA: TGTGCCAGTAGTATACGCCAACTCGGCGAGGTATATGGCTACACCTTC. Translated, it gives CASSIRQLGEVYGYTF.

This clone was seen a single time. The chain combines TRBV6-6 with TRBJ2-3, with 7 bases fitting TRBD2. Germline V CDR1 and CDR2: MNHNY, SVGAGI (reference sequence). Losses at the gene ends were 8 bases for V and 5 bases for J; bases not matched to a gene: 10. The CDR3 is 14 residues long. The CDR3 sequence is CASPKGRVGDTQYF. The CDR3 coding sequence is TGTGCCAGCCCAAAGGGGAGGGTCGGAGATACGCAGTATTTT.

A few counts support this clone. The chain recombines TRBV4-1 with TRBJ1-2; tentatively, D is TRBD1 (5 bases). CDR3 size: 16 residues. CDR1 MGHRA and CDR2 YSYEKL come from the germline V gene. The V end was cut by 0 bases, the J end by 2 bases, with 13 bases between. The CDR3 reads CASSQDSGYGNYGYTF. The CDR3 nucleotides are TGCGCCAGCAGCCAAGATTCAGGGTACGGCAACTATGGCTACACCTTC.

V gene TRBV7-9 combines with J gene TRBJ2-1; 8 nucleotides align to TRBD1. The trim removed 5 bases at V and 8 bases at J, leaving 2 bases unmatched. Germline V gives CDR1 SEHNR, CDR2 FQNEAQ (reference sequence). The CDR3 runs to 12 residues. The CDR3 is CASSETGDEQFF. The CDR3 DNA reads TGTGCCAGCAGCGAGACAGGGGATGAGCAGTTCTTC. Variable domain in full (rest from reference TRBV7-9 and TRBJ2-1): DTGVSQNPRHKITKRGQNVTFRCDPISEHNRLYWYRQTLGQGPEFLTYFQNEAQLEKSRLLSDRFSAERPKGSFSTLEIQRTEQGDSAMYLCASSETGDEQFFGPGTRLTVL.

The rearrangement links TRBV5-1 to TRBJ2-7; 9 bases line up with TRBD2. After removal of 2 bases from V and 3 bases from J, the junction contained 3 bases not matched to a gene. Germline CDR1 SGHRS, CDR2 YFSETQ. This CDR3 is 14 amino acids long. As DNA, the CDR3 is TGCGCCAGCAGCTTAGCGGGAGGTAGCTACGAGCAGTACTTC. Amino acids: CASSLAGGSYEQYF.

This clone was seen a handful of times. The V call is TRBV7-9, the J call TRBJ1-6, with unresolved D. Germline-derived CDR1 and CDR2 are SEHNR and FQNEAQ (reference sequence). V was trimmed by 5 bases and J by 7 bases, leaving 12 bases between them. This CDR3 is built from 14 residues. CDR3 nucleotides: TGTGCCAGCAGCCTCGGGAGGCCCAATTCACCCCTCCACTTT. It is translated as CASSLGRPNSPLHF.

The V and J genes are TRBV28 and TRBJ1-3; 7 nucleotides line up with TRBD1. Per germline, CDR1 MDHEN and CDR2 SYDVKM. V lost 6 bases and J lost 4; bases outside the gene matches: 6. CDR3 size: 14 residues. The CDR3 DNA reads as TGTGCCAGCAGCACACAGGGGCAGGGAAACACCATATATTTT. This codes for CASSTQGQGNTIYF. The whole variable domain, filled in from reference TRBV28 and TRBJ1-3, reads DVKVTQSSRYLVKRTGEKVFLECVQDMDHENMFWYRQDPGLGLRLIYFSYDVKMKEKGDIPEGYSVSREKKERFSLILESASTNQTSMYLCASSTQGQGNTIYFGEGSWLTVV.

The table lists this clone with many counts. The chain joins TRBV7-9 to TRBJ1-2, with D possibly TRBD1 on 5 matching bases. CDR3 length: 14 residues. Germline assignment: CDR1 SEHNR and CDR2 FQNEAQ (reference sequence). Trimming pared 5 bases from V and 4 bases from J, leaving 14 bases between. For the CDR3, the DNA is TGTGCCAGCAGCATAGACAGCCCCTTCTATGGCTACACCTTC. Translation: CASSIDSPFYGYTF.

This clone is a singleton in its sample. This chain connects TRBV4-1 to TRBJ2-1; 8 nucleotides align to TRBD1. Unmatched junction bases numbered 2, after V lost 0 bases and J lost 1 base. The CDR3 spans 16 residues. From germline, CDR1 is MGHRA and CDR2 YSYEKL. CDR3 amino acids: CASSQDWTGSYNEQFF. The CDR3, as DNA: TGCGCCAGCAGCCAAGATTGGACAGGGTCCTACAATGAGCAGTTCTTC.